A selection of T cell receptor beta chains follows, all from one sample in a study of cytomegalovirus exposure and HLA in healthy donors. The assay was immunoSEQ multiplex PCR, and TCRdb's table has in-frame clones only and misses some. The sample carries a few hundred thousand clones, approximately 80% recorded once. The sample consisted of PBMCs. These TCRs come from a woman between 55 and 75 years old in good health and CMV-seropositive. Both conserved end residues are part of each CDR3. D genes are given only for firm matches. A clone size is listed for some rows: how often the clone was seen (once, few, many), or a class if it is expanded.

>TRBD1|TRBJ1-3|TRBV6-1|.
TGTGCCACGGACAGGGGGGCCTCTGGAAACACCATATATTTT
CATDRGASGNTIYF
>TRBD2|TRBJ2-2|TRBV5-6|few
TGTGCCAGCAGCTCACGGACTAGCGGGAAGGTCACCGGGGAGCTGTTTTTT
CASSSRTSGKVTGELFF
>TRBD1|TRBJ2-5|TRBV11-2|few
TGTGCCAGCAGGGTAGAGGGACAGGGGGGTGGGACCCAGTACTTC
CASRVEGQGGGTQYF
>.|TRBJ1-3|TRBV5-4|few
TGTGCCAGCAGCTACAACTCTGGGAGGTCCGGAAACACCATATATTTT
CASSYNSGRSGNTIYF
>.|TRBJ2-7|TRBV5-4|.
TGTGCCAGCGCAGTAGGGACAATATCCTACGAGCAGTACTTC
CASAVGTISYEQYF
>.|TRBJ1-1|TRBV7-8|.
TGTGCCAGCAGCTCCGGACAGTACACTGAAGCTTTCTTT
CASSSGQYTEAFF
>.|TRBJ2-7|TRBV19|.
TGTGCCAGTAGTATGGGAAGGAGGGCCTTGGGGGAGCAGTACTTC
CASSMGRRALGEQYF
>TRBD1|TRBJ2-7|TRBV5-4|.
TGTGCCAGCAGCTTGGAAGGACAGGGCTACGAGCAGTACTTC
CASSLEGQGYEQYF
>TRBD1|TRBJ1-2|TRBV9|once
TGTGCCAGCAGCGTAGCTCAGGACAGGTTAGATGGCTACACCTTC
CASSVAQDRLDGYTF
>.|TRBJ1-1|TRBV28|.
TGTGCCAGCAGTTTTTTGGTTGTGTCCGCCTTAGGGGACACTGAAGCTTTCTTT
CASSFLVVSALGDTEAFF
>TRBD1|TRBJ2-7|TRBV23-1|.
TGCGCCAGCAGTCAACCCGCGACAGGGTACGAGCAGTACTTC
CASSQPATGYEQYF
>.|TRBJ2-3|TRBV6-5|.
TGTGCCAGCAGTTTCACAGGTTCAGATACGCAGTATTTT
CASSFTGSDTQYF
>.|TRBJ2-7|TRBV5-1|.
TGCGCCAGCAGCCCCGCCGGGGGTACCTACGAGCAGTACTTC
CASSPAGGTYEQYF
>.|TRBJ1-4|TRBV9|.
TGTGCCAGCAGCGGAGAGGTAGGGGCTCATGAAAAACTGTTTTTT
CASSGEVGAHEKLFF
>.|TRBJ2-1|TRBV5-1|.
TGCGCCAGCAGCTTTGTAGGACAGTACAATGAGCAGTTCTTC
CASSFVGQYNEQFF
>TRBD2|TRBJ2-3|TRBV5-4|once
TGTGCCAGCAGCTTGGCCAAGCGGGGGCGCACAGATACGCAGTATTTT
CASSLAKRGRTDTQYF
>.|TRBJ1-4|TRBV21-1|.
TGTGCCAGCAGCAACTTAGGGAGGGGAACTAATGAAAAACTGTTTTTT
CASSNLGRGTNEKLFF
>.|TRBJ2-1|TRBV13|few
TGTGCCAGCAGCTTAGATGTGGGCCCTACCTACAATGAGCAGTTCTTC
CASSLDVGPTYNEQFF
>.|TRBJ1-1|TRBV6-6|few
TGTGCCAGCACCCTGGGGGGAGGGGGTGAAGCTTTCTTT
CASTLGGGGEAFF
>.|TRBJ2-1|TRBV21-1|.
TGTGCCAGCAGCATCCGGAACTTGCGGGAGAGCCCCTACAATGAGCAGTTCTTC
CASSIRNLRESPYNEQFF
>.|TRBJ1-5|TRBV2|.
TGTGCCAGCAGTGGGGCCGGGGGTGTAGGCAATCAGCCCCAGCATTTT
CASSGAGGVGNQPQHF
>TRBD2|TRBJ2-1|TRBV15|.
TGTGCCACCAGCAGGCCCGGGACTAGCGAAATCTTCCTCTACAATGAGCAGTTCTTC
CATSRPGTSEIFLYNEQFF
>.|TRBJ2-3|TRBV29-1|.
TGCAGCGTTGAAGTCGGGAACACAGATACGCAGTATTTT
CSVEVGNTDTQYF
>TRBD1|TRBJ2-1|TRBV18|.
TGTGCCAGCTCACTAGGACAGGGTGGACATGAGCAGTTCTTC
CASSLGQGGHEQFF
>TRBD1|TRBJ2-7|TRBV25-1|.
TGTGCCAGCCTAGACAGGGCTTACGAGCAGTACTTC
CASLDRAYEQYF
>.|TRBJ2-7|TRBV7-5|.
TGTGCCAGAAGCCCAGCGGGAGATTTCGTCTACGAGCAGTACTTC
CARSPAGDFVYEQYF
>.|TRBJ2-6|TRBV7-2|.
TGTGCCAGCAGCTACTCCGGGACTCACGGGGCTGGGGCCAACGTCCTGACTTTC
CASSYSGTHGAGANVLTF
>TRBD2|TRBJ2-5|TRBV7-9|.
TGTGCCAGCAGCCCGACTAGCGGTGAAGAGACCCAGTACTTC
CASSPTSGEETQYF
>.|TRBJ2-1|TRBV11-2|.
TGTGCCAGCAGCCTTGGGGCAGCCACCGTCTCCTACAATGAGCAGTTCTTC
CASSLGAATVSYNEQFF
>.|TRBJ1-2|TRBV7-9|.
TGTTCCAGCAGCCCCCAAGTGGCACAGGCGCCCGGAGATGGCTACACCTTC
CSSSPQVAQAPGDGYTF
>TRBD1|TRBJ2-7|TRBV28|.
TGTGCCGTTCAAGGACAGGGATTGTCCTACGAGCAGTACTTC
CAVQGQGLSYEQYF
>.|TRBJ1-2|TRBV2|.
TGTGCCAGCGGAGAGGGAAGAACTAACTATGGCTACACCTTC
CASGEGRTNYGYTF
>.|TRBJ1-1|TRBV5-4|once
TGTGCCAGCAGCCCCCGGGGCACTGAAGCTTTCTTT
CASSPRGTEAFF
>TRBD1|TRBJ2-7|TRBV5-8|.
TGTGCCAGCAGCCACGGACAGGGAACCTACGAGCAGTACTTC
CASSHGQGTYEQYF
>TRBD2|TRBJ2-3|TRBV5-1|.
TGCGCCAGCAGCTTGGTGCTGGGGACTAGCGGGAGGATGGCAGATACGCAGTATTTT
CASSLVLGTSGRMADTQYF
>.|TRBJ1-5|TRBV4-1|many
TGCGCCAGCAGCCCCCTTGGGGGGTTGGGTCAGCCCCAGCATTTT
CASSPLGGLGQPQHF
>TRBD1|TRBJ1-1|TRBV6-1|.
TGTGCCAGCAGTGACAGGGGGCTAAGTTTCACTGAAGCTTTCTTT
CASSDRGLSFTEAFF
>TRBD1|TRBJ2-5|TRBV14|once
TGTGCCAGCAGCCAATATGAGGGACAGGCGCAATGGACCCAGTACTTC
CASSQYEGQAQWTQYF
>.|TRBJ1-4|TRBV28|few
TGTGCCAGCAGTTCCCGGTACGTCGGGAATGAAAAACTGTTTTTT
CASSSRYVGNEKLFF
>.|TRBJ2-4|TRBV6-1|.
TGTGCCAGCAGTCCCGGGCGGGCAGCCAAAAACATTCAGTACTTC
CASSPGRAAKNIQYF
>.|TRBJ2-7|TRBV21-1|few
TGTGCCAGCAGCAAATCCCCTAGCGACGGGGGCTACGAGCAGTACTTC
CASSKSPSDGGYEQYF
>.|TRBJ2-5|TRBV9|.
TGTGCCAGCAGCGTAAACCCGGACAGAGAGACCCAGTACTTC
CASSVNPDRETQYF
>TRBD1|TRBJ2-7|TRBV5-6|.
TGTGCCAGCAGCCCTGGGGGACAGGGTATCCCCTACGAGCAGTACTTC
CASSPGGQGIPYEQYF
>.|TRBJ1-2|TRBV19|once
TGTGCCAGTAGCCCCGGACACTACTATGGCTACACCTTC
CASSPGHYYGYTF
>.|TRBJ1-3|TRBV13|.
TGTGCCAGCAGTCTTACCACACCGAACTCTGGAAACACCATATATTTT
CASSLTTPNSGNTIYF
>TRBD2|TRBJ2-1|TRBV7-9|once
TGTGCCAGCAGCCTGAAGACTAGCGGGGTCATCTACAATGAGCAGTTCTTC
CASSLKTSGVIYNEQFF
>.|TRBJ1-5|TRBV4-2|.
TGTGCCAGCAGCCAAGAGCAGGGTCGGCATCAGCCCCAGCATTTT
CASSQEQGRHQPQHF
>TRBD1|TRBJ2-2|TRBV7-2|.
TGTGCCAGCAGTATCACAGGGGCCCTAGTAGCCGGGGAGCTGTTTTTT
CASSITGALVAGELFF
>TRBD2|TRBJ2-1|TRBV2|.
TGTGCCAGCAAGGGACTAGCGGGAGGGCCTGAAAATGAGCAGTTCTTC
CASKGLAGGPENEQFF
>.|TRBJ2-4|TRBV2|.
TGTGCCAGCAGTGAAGGAAGAGGCATTCAGTACTTC
CASSEGRGIQYF
>.|TRBJ2-7|TRBV5-6|.
TGTGCCAGCAGCACCGGGACCTACGAGCAGTACTTC
CASSTGTYEQYF
>TRBD1|TRBJ2-4|TRBV9|.
TGTGCCAGCAGCGGAAGGACAGGGGAGGAGAGAAACATTCAGTACTTC
CASSGRTGEERNIQYF
>TRBD2|TRBJ2-1|TRBV7-7|.
TGTGCCAGCAGCCTGGGACTAGCGGGGACCAATGAGCAGTTCTTC
CASSLGLAGTNEQFF